This TCR beta chain originates from a study of T cell repertoires in cytomegalovirus infection. Notes on the study in general: The response measured ex vivo was dominated by TCR beta clonotypes (HLA-C-restricted and CMV-specific).

TCRdb passed the reads through MiXCR, listing each CDR3 protein once. The profile shows approximately 1,000,000 distinct CDR3 sequences, approximately 33% of them singletons. To note about this clonotype: Its matching antigen is unknown.

The sequencing used cultured CD8+ T cells from PBMCs, collected from culture after CMV antigen stimulation. The receptor comes from a human donor in good health (CMV status not recorded). Some clones in this sample may be carry-over from other donors' samples.

As DNA, the CDR3 is TGTGCCACCAGTGATTACACAGGGGATGGCTACACCTTC. Encoded protein: CATSDYTGDGYTF. The J gene is TRBJ1-2, the V gene TRBV24-1; 7 positions agree with TRBD1. After removal of 2 bases from V and 6 bases from J, the junction contained 2 bases not matched to a gene. The CDR3 has 13 amino acids. The germline CDR1 and CDR2 sequences are KGHDR and SFDVKD.